This T cell receptor beta chain was sequenced for a study of tumour-infiltrating T cells in Burkitt lymphoma. For the study at large: This cohort included all epidemiological subtypes of Burkitt lymphoma. Productive clonality predicted overall and progression-free survival.

Germline V gives CDR1 SGHRS, CDR2 YFSETQ. The CDR3 sequence is 15 residues long. This clone was counted a few times. Its antigen remains unknown. A read error may account for a junction end that differs from germline. Study conclusions and caveats: Several public clonotypes recurred in numerous Burkitt lymphoma patients.

Sequencing used immunoSEQ multiplex PCR; TCRdb keeps in-frame clones, though not all of them. This table holds tens of thousands of clones, less than 35% found once. Sequenced input: tumor tissue. The receptor's source is a human donor with Burkitt lymphoma. This chain connects TRBV5-1 to TRBJ1-1; 7 bases map to TRBD1. The CDR3 bases are TGCGCCAGCAGCTCGGGCCAAACAGGGGTAACTGAGGCTTTCTTT. This gives the protein CASSSGQTGVTEAFF.